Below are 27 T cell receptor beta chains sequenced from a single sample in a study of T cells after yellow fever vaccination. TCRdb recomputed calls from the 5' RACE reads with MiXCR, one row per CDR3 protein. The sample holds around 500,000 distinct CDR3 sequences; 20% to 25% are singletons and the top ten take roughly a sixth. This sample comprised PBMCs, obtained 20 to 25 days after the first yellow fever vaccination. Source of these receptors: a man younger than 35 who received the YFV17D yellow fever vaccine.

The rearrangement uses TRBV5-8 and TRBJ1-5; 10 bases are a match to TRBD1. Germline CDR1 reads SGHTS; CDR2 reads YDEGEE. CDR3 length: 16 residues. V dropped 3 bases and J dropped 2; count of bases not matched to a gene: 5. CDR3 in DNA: TGTGCCAGCAGCTGGGACAGGGGTCGAGGCAATCAGCCCCAGCATTTT. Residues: CASSWDRGRGNQPQHF. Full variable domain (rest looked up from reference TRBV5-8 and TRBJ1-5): EAGVTQSPTHLIKTRGQQATLRCSPISGHTSVYWYQQALGLGLQFLLWYDEGEERNRGNFPPRFSGRQFPNYSSELNVNALELEDSALYLCASSWDRGRGNQPQHFGDGTRLSIL.

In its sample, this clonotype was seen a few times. CDR3 protein: CASSYSGRGYEQYV. Here the CDR3 DNA reads TGTGCCAGCAGTTACTCCGGCAGGGGATACGAGCAGTACGTC. The J gene is TRBJ2-7, the V gene TRBV6-5; possibly TRBD1 for D (6 bases). Germline V gene lookup returns CDR1 MNHEY and CDR2 SVGAGI. The CDR3 sequence is 14 residues long. V lost 0 bases and J lost 4, with 10 bases in between.

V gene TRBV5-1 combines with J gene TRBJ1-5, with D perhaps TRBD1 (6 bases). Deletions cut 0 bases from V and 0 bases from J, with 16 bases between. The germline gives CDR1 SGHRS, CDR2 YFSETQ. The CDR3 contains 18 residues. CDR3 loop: CASSLEAQGRDSNQPQHF. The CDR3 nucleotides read TGCGCCAGCAGCTTGGAGGCACAGGGTAGGGATAGCAATCAGCCCCAGCATTTT.

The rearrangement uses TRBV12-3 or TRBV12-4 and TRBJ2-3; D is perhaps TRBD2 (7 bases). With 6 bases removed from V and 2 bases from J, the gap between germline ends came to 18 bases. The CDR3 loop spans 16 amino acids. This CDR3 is CASRTLDGGLTDTQYF. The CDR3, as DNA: TGTGCCAGCAGGACACTTGACGGGGGGCTCACAGATACGCAGTATTTT.

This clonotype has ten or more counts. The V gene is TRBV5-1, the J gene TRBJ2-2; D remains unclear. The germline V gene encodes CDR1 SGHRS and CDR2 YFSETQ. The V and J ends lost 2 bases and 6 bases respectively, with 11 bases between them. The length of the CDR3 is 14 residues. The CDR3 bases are TGCGCCAGCAGCTTTATAGCTTCCGCCGGGGAGCTGTTTTTT. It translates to CASSFIASAGELFF.

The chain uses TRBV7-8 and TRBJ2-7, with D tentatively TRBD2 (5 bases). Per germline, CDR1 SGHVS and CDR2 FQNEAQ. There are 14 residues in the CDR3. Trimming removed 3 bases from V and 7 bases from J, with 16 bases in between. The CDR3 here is CASSFSRRTWEQYF. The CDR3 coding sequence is TGTGCCAGCAGCTTTTCCAGGAGGACGTGGGAGCAGTACTTC.

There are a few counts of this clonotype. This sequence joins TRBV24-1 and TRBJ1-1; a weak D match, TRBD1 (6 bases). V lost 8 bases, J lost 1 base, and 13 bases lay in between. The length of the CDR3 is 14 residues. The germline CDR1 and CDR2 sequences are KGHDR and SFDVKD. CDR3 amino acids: CATTGVSRNTEAFF. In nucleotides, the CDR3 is TGTGCCACCACAGGGGTCTCTAGGAACACTGAAGCTTTCTTT.

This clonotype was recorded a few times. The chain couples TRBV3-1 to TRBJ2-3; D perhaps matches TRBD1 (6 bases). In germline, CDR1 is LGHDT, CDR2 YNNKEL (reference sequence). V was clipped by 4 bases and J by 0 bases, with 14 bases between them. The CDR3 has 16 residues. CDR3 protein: CASSPSPGQSTDTQYF. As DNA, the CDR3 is TGTGCCAGCAGCCCGTCTCCTGGACAGAGCACAGATACGCAGTATTTT.

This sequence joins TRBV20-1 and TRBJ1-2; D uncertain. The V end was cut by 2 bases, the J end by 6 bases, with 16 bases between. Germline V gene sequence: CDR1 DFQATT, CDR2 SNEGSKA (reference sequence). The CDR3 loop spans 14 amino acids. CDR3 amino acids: CSARTHQSGDGYTF. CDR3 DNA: TGCAGTGCTAGAACCCATCAGAGTGGGGATGGCTACACCTTC.

CDR3 region: CSARLAGSSYNEQFF. The CDR3 DNA follows: TGCAGTGCTAGACTAGCGGGGTCCTCCTACAATGAGCAGTTCTTC. This chain joins TRBV20-1 and TRBJ2-1; 9 bases are shared with TRBD2. The V gene's germline CDR1 is DFQATT and CDR2 SNEGSKA (reference sequence). V lost 2 bases and J lost 0; bases outside the gene matches: 2. CDR3 size: 15 residues.

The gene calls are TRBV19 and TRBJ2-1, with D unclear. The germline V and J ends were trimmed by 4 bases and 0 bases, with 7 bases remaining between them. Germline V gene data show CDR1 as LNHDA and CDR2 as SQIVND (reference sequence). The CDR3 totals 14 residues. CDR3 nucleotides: TGTGCCAGTAGTAAGAAGAGCTCCTACAATGAGCAGTTCTTC. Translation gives CASSKKSSYNEQFF. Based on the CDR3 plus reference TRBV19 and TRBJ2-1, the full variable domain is DGGITQSPKYLFRKEGQNVTLSCEQNLNHDAMYWYRQDPGQGLRLIYYSQIVNDFQKGDIAEGYSVSREKKESFPLTVTSAQKNPTAFYLCASSKKSSYNEQFFGPGTRLTVL.

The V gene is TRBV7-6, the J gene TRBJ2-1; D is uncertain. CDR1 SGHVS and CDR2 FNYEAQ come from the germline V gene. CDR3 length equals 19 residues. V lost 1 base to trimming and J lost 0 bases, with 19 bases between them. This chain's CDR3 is CASSLDGGFDLSSYNEQFF. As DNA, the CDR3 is TGTGCCAGCAGCTTAGATGGCGGCTTCGATTTGAGCTCCTACAATGAGCAGTTCTTC.

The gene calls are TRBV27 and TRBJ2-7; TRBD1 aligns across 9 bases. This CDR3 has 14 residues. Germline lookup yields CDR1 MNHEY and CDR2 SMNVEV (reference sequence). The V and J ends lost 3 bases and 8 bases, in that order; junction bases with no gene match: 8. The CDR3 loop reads CASSFRDREGKQYF. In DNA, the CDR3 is TGTGCCAGCAGTTTCCGGGACAGGGAAGGGAAGCAGTACTTC.

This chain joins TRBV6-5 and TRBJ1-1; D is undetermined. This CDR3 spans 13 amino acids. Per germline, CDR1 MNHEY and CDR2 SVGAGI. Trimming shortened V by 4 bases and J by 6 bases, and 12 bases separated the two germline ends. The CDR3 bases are TGTGCCAGCAGTTTAATCGAAGGGCCTGAAGCTTTCTTT. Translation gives CASSLIEGPEAFF.

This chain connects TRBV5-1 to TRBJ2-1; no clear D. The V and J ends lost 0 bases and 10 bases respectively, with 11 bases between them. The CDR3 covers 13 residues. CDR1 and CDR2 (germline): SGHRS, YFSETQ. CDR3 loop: CASSLVGPVEQFF. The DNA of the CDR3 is TGCGCCAGCAGCTTGGTAGGCCCCGTGGAGCAGTTCTTC. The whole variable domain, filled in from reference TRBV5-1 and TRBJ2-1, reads KAGVTQTPRYLIKTRGQQVTLSCSPISGHRSVSWYQQTPGQGLQFLFEYFSETQRNKGNFPGRFSGRQFSNSRSEMNVSTLELGDSALYLCASSLVGPVEQFFGPGTRLTVL.

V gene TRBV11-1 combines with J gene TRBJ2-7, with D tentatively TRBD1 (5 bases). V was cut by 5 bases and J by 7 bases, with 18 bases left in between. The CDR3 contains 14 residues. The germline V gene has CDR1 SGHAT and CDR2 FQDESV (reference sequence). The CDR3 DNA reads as TGTGCCAGCAGCCCCCGGACACCAGCAGGGGAGCAGTACTTC. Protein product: CASSPRTPAGEQYF.

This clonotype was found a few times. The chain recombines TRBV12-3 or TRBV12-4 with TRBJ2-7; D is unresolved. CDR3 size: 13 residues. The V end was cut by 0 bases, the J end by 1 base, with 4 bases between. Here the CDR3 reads CASSLAGSYEQYV. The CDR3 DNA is TGTGCCAGCAGTTTAGCCGGGTCCTACGAGCAGTACGTC.

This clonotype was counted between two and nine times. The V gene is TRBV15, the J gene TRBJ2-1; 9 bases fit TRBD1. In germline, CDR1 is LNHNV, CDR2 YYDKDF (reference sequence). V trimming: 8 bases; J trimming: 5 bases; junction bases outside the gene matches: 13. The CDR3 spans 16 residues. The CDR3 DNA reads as TGTGCCACCTCCCCGAGGGGACAGGGACTAAACAATGAGCAGTTCTTC. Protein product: CATSPRGQGLNNEQFF.

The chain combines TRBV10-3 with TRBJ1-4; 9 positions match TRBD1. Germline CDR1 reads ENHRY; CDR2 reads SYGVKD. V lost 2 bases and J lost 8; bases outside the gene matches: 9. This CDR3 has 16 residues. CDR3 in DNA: TGTGCCATCAGTGAGCCCACAGGGGGCGCGGAGGAAAAACTGTTTTTT. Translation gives CAISEPTGGAEEKLFF.

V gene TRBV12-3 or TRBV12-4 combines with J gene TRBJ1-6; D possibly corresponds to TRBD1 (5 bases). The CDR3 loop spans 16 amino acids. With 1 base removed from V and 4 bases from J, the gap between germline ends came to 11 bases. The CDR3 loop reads CASSLEEGRYNSPLHF. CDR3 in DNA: TGTGCCAGCAGTTTAGAGGAGGGGAGGTATAATTCACCCCTCCACTTT.

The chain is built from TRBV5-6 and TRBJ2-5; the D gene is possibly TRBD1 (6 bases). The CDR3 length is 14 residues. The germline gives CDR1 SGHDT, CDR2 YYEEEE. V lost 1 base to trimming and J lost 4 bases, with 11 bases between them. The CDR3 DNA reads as TGTGCCAGCAGCTTGAATCCAGGGGCAGAGACCCAGTACTTC. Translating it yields CASSLNPGAETQYF. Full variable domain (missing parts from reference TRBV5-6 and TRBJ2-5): DAGVTQSPTHLIKTRGQQVTLRCSPKSGHDTVSWYQQALGQGPQFIFQYYEEEERQRGNFPDRFSGHQFPNYSSELNVNALLLGDSALYLCASSLNPGAETQYFGPGTRLLVL.

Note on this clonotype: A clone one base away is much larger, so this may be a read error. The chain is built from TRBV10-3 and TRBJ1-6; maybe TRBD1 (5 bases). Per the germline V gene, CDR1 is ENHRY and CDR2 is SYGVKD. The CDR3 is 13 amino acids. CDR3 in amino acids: CAIRGWGNSTLHF. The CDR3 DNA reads TGTGCCATCAGGGGATGGGGGAATTCAACCCTCCACTTT.

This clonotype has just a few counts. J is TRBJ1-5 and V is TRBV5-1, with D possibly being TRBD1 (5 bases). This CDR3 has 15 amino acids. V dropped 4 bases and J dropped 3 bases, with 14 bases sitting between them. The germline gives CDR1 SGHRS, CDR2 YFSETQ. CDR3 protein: CASSQAGQVNQPQHF. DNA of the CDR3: TGCGCCAGCAGCCAGGCAGGGCAGGTCAATCAGCCCCAGCATTTT.

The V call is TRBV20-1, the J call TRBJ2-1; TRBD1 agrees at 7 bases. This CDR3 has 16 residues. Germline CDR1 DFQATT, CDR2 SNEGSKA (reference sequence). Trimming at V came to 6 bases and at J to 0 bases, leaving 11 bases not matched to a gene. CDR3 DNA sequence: TGCAGTGCAAATAGCCGGGACAGAAGCTCCTACAATGAGCAGTTCTTC. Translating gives CSANSRDRSSYNEQFF.

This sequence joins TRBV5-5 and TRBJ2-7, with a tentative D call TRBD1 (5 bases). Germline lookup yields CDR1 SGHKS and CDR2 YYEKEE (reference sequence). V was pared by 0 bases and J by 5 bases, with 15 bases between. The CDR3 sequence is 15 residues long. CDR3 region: CASSLGGQAFDEQYV. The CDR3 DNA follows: TGTGCCAGCAGCTTGGGGGGCCAGGCGTTCGACGAGCAGTACGTC.

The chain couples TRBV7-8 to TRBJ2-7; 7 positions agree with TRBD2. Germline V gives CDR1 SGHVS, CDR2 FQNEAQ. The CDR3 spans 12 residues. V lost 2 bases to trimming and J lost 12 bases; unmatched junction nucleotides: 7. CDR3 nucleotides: TGTGCCAGCAGCTTAAGGGAGGGAGGAGGGTACTTC. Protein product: CASSLREGGGYF.

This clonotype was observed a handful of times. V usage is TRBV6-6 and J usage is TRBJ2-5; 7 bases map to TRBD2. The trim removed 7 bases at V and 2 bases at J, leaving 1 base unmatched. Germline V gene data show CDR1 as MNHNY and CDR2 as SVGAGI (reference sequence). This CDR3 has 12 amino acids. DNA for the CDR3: TGTGCCAGCAACGGGGGGCAAGAGACCCAGTACTTC. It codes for CASNGGQETQYF.